The 5 T cell receptor beta chains given below trace back to one sample, sequenced in a study of cytomegalovirus exposure and HLA in healthy donors. The study ran its PCR with 60 Vbeta and 13 Jbeta primers. Using immunoSEQ multiplex PCR, the repertoire was profiled, and TCRdb retains in-frame clones only, with some absent. This sample yields approximately 190,000 clones, of which roughly 84% are seen a single time; approximately 0.26% belongs to the top ten. Sequencing was carried out using PBMCs. The receptor source for this set is a boy between 10 and 17 years old in good health and CMV-seronegative.

The chain is built from TRBV19 and TRBJ1-1; D may be TRBD1 (5 bases). The CDR3 is 16 amino acids. Between the trimmed V and J ends, which lost 3 bases and 1 base, there was a span of 15 bases. CDR1 is LNHDA and CDR2 is SQIVND in the germline V gene (reference sequence). CDR3 sequence reads: CASSIRSGGSNTEAFF. In DNA form, the CDR3 reads TGTGCCAGTAGTATTCGATCCGGGGGGTCGAACACTGAAGCTTTCTTT.

This clone came up once. This rearrangement joins TRBV19 to TRBJ2-2, with 10 bases fitting TRBD2. The CDR3 is 17 residues long. The germline gives CDR1 LNHDA, CDR2 SQIVND (reference sequence). Trimming cost V 1 base and J 6 bases; bases outside gene matches: 8. CDR3 bases: TGTGCCAGTAGTATAGCTAGCGGGGGCCCGCGGGCCGGGGAGCTGTTTTTT. This encodes CASSIASGGPRAGELFF.

The gene calls are TRBV28 and TRBJ1-1; unclear D gene. V lost 6 bases to trimming and J lost 1 base, with 21 bases between them. Germline V gene sequence: CDR1 MDHEN, CDR2 SYDVKM. The CDR3 covers 17 residues. The DNA for the CDR3 is TGTGCCAGCAGCTCAGAAGCGCGAGGACTCACGAACACTGAAGCTTTCTTT. This translates into CASSSEARGLTNTEAFF.

This chain uses TRBV28 with TRBJ2-1; 14 bases fit TRBD2. The CDR3 has 14 amino acids. The trim removed 4 bases at V and 13 bases at J, leaving 6 bases unmatched. Germline CDR1 is MDHEN and CDR2 is SYDVKM. CDR3 protein: CASSWGLAGALQFF. DNA for the CDR3: TGTGCCAGCAGTTGGGGACTAGCGGGAGCTCTCCAGTTCTTC. Drawing the rest from reference TRBV28 and TRBJ2-1, the complete variable domain is DVKVTQSSRYLVKRTGEKVFLECVQDMDHENMFWYRQDPGLGLRLIYFSYDVKMKEKGDIPEGYSVSREKKERFSLILESASTNQTSMYLCASSWGLAGALQFFGPGTRLTVL.

The gene calls are TRBV7-9 and TRBJ1-4, with 7 nucleotides matching TRBD1. Germline CDR1 SEHNR, CDR2 FQNEAQ (reference sequence). The CDR3 contains 14 residues. With 6 bases clipped from V and 7 bases from J, the junction kept 8 bases outside the gene matches. The CDR3 nucleotides are TGTGCCAGCAGACCAAGACAGGGCACTGAAAAACTGTTTTTT. Encoded protein: CASRPRQGTEKLFF.